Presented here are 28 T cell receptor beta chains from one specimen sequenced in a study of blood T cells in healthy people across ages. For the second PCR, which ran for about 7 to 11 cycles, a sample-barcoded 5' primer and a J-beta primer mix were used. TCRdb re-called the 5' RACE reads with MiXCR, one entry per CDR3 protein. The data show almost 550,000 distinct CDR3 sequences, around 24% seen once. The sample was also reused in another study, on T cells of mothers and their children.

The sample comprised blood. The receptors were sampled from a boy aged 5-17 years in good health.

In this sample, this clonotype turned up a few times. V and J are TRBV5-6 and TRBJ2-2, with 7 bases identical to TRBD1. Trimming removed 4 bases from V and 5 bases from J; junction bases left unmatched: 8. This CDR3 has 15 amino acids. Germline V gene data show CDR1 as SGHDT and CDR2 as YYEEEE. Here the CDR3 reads CASSEQGRRTGELFF. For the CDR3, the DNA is TGTGCCAGCAGCGAACAGGGGAGAAGGACCGGGGAGCTGTTTTTT.

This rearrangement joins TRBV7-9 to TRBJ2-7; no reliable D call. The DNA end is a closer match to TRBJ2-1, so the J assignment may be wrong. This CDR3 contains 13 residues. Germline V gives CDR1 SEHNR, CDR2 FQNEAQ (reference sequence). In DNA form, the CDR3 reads TGTGCCAGCAGCTTAGAATCACATCTTGAGCAGTTCTTC. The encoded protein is CASSLESHLEQFF.

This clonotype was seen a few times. The CDR3 DNA reads TGTGCCAGCAGCTTACCGGGACAGGGGATTTGGGAGCAGTTCTTC. Translation: CASSLPGQGIWEQFF. The V gene is TRBV7-6, the J gene TRBJ2-5; 10 bases are a match to TRBD1. The last part of the DNA fits TRBJ2-1 better; the J call may be wrong. Germline V gene lookup returns CDR1 SGHVS and CDR2 FNYEAQ. The CDR3 contains 15 residues.

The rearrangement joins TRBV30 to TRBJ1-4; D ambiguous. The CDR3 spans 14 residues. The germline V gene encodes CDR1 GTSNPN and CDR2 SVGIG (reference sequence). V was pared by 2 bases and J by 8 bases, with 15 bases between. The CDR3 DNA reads TGTGCCTGGAGTCCTGGAGGACTTGGAGAAAAACTGTTTTTT. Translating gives CAWSPGGLGEKLFF.

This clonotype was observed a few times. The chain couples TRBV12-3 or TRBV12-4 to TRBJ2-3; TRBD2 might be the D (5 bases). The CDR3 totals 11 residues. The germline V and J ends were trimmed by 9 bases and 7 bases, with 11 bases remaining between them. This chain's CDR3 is CASSEGNTQYF. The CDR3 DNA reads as TGTGCCAGTTCCGAGGGAAATACGCAGTATTTT.

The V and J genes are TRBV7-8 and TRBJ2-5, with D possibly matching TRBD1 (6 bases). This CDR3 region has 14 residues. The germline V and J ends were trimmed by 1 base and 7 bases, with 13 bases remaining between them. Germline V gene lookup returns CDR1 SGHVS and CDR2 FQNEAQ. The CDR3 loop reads CASSLGGGRGTQYF. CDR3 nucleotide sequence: TGTGCCAGCAGCTTAGGTGGGGGCCGTGGGACCCAGTACTTC.

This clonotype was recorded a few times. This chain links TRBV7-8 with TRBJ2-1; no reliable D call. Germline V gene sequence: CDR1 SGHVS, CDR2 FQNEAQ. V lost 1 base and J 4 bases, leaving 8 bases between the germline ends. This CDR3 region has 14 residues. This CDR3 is CASSLEMRYNEQFF. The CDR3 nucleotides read TGTGCCAGCAGCTTAGAGATGCGGTACAATGAGCAGTTCTTC.

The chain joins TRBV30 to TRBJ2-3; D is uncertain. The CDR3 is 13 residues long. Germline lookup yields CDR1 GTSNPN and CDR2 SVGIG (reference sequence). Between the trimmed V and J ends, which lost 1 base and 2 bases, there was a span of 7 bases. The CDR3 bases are TGTGCCTGGAGTGCTCAGGACACAGATACGCAGTATTTT. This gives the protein CAWSAQDTDTQYF.

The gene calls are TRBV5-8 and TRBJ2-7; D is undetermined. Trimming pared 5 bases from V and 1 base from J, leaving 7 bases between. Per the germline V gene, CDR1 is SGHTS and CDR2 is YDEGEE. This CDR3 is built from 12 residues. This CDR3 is CASRRSSYEQYF. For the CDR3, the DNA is TGTGCCAGCAGGAGGTCGTCCTACGAGCAGTACTTC.

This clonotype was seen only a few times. CDR3 nucleotide sequence: TGCAGTGCTAGAGATGAGCGGGAGGTCTCCTACGAGCAGTACTTC. Amino acids: CSARDEREVSYEQYF. The V gene is TRBV20-1, the J gene TRBJ2-7; 9 bases map to TRBD2. CDR1 and CDR2 (germline): DFQATT, SNEGSKA (reference sequence). V shed 0 bases and J 0 bases; nucleotides not matched to a gene: 3. The CDR3 runs to 15 residues.

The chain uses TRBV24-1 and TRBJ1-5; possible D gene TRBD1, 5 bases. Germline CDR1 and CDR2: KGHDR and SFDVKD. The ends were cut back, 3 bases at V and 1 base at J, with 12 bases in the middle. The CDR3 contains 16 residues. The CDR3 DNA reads TGTGCCACCAGTGATCCGGGGGAGGGAAGCAATCAGCCCCAGCATTTT. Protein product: CATSDPGEGSNQPQHF.

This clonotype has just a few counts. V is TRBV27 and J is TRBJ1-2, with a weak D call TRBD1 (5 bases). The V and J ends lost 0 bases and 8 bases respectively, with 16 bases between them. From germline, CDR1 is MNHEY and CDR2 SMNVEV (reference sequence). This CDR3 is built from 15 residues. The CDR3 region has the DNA TGTGCCAGCAGTTTATCGGGTTGGGAGGGGCAGGGCTACACCTTC. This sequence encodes CASSLSGWEGQGYTF.

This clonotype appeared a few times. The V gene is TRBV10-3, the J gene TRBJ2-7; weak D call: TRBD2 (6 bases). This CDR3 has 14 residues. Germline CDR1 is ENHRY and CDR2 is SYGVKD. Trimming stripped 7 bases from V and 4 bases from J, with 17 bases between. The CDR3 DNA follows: TGTGCCATCAATGAAGGAGGGCGCCTATACGAGCAGTACTTC. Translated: CAINEGGRLYEQYF.

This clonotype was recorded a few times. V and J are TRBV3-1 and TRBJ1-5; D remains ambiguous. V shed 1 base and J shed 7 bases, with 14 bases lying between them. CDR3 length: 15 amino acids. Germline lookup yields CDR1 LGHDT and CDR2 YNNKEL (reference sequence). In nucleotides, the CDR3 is TGTGCCAGCAGCCAAGGTGGAGGGAGGAACCAGCCCCAGCATTTT. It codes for CASSQGGGRNQPQHF.

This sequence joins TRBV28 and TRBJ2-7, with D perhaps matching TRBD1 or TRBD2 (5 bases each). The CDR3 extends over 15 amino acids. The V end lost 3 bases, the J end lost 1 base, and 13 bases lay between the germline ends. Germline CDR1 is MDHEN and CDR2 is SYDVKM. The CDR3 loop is CASSFRGERSYEQYF. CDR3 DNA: TGTGCCAGCAGTTTTCGAGGGGAGAGGTCCTACGAGCAGTACTTC.

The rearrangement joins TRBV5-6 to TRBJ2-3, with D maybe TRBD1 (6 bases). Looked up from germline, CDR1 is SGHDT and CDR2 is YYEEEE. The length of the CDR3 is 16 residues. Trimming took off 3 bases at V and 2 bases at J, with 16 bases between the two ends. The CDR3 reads CASSSMVQGITDTQYF. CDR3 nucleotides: TGTGCCAGCAGCTCCATGGTGCAGGGGATCACAGATACGCAGTATTTT. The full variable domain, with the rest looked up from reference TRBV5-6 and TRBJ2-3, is DAGVTQSPTHLIKTRGQQVTLRCSPKSGHDTVSWYQQALGQGPQFIFQYYEEEERQRGNFPDRFSGHQFPNYSSELNVNALLLGDSALYLCASSSMVQGITDTQYFGPGTRLTVL.

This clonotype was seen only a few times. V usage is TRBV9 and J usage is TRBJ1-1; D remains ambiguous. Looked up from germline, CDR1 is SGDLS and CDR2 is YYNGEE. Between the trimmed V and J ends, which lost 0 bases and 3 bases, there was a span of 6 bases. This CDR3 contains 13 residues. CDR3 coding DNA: TGTGCCAGCAGCGTAGCTAGGTACACTGAAGCTTTCTTT. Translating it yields CASSVARYTEAFF.

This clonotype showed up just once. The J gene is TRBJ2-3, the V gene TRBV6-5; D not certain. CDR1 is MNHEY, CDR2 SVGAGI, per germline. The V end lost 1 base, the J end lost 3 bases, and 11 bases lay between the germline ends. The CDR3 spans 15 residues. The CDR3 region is CASSYYGVVTDTQYF. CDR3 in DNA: TGTGCCAGCAGTTACTATGGGGTAGTGACAGATACGCAGTATTTT.

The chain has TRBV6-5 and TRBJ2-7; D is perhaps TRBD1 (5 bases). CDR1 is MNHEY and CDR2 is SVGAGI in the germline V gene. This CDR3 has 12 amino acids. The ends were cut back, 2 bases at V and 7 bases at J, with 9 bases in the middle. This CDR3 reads CASSYKDKEQYF. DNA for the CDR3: TGTGCCAGCAGTTACAAGGACAAGGAGCAGTACTTC.

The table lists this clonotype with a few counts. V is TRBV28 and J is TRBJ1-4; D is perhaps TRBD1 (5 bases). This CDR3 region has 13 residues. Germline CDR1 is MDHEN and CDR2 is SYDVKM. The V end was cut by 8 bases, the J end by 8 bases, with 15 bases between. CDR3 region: CASGTQVGEKLFF. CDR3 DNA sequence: TGTGCCAGCGGAACACAGGTTGGAGAAAAACTGTTTTTT.

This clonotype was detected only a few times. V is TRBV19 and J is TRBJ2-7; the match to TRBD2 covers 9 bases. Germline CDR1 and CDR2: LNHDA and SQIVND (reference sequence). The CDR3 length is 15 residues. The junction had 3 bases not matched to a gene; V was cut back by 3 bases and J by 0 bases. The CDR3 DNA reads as TGTGCCAGTAGTATGGGTAGCGGGGGCTCCTACGAGCAGTACTTC. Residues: CASSMGSGGSYEQYF.

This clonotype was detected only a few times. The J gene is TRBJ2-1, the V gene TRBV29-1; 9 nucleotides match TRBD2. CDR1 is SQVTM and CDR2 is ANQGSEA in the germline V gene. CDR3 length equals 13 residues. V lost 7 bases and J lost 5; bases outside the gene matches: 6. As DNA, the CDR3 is TGCAGCGGCGCGGGAGGGGCAAACAATGAGCAGTTCTTC. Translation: CSGAGGANNEQFF.

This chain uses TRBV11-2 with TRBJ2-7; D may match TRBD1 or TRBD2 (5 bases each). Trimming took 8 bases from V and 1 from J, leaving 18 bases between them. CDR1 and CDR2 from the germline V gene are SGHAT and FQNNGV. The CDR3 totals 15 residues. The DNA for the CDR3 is TGTGCCAGCCGGGCGTTCCGGGACCGGTCCTACGAGCAGTACTTC. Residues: CASRAFRDRSYEQYF.

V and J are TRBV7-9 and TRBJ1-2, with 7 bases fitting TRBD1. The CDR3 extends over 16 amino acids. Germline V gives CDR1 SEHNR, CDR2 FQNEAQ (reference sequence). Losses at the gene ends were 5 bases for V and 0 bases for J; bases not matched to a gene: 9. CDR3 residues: CASSLLRQGANYGYTF. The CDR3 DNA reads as TGTGCCAGCAGCCTCCTCCGACAGGGAGCTAACTATGGCTACACCTTC. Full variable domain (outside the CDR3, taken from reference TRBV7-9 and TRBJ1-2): DTGVSQNPRHKITKRGQNVTFRCDPISEHNRLYWYRQTLGQGPEFLTYFQNEAQLEKSRLLSDRFSAERPKGSFSTLEIQRTEQGDSAMYLCASSLLRQGANYGYTFGSGTRLTVV.

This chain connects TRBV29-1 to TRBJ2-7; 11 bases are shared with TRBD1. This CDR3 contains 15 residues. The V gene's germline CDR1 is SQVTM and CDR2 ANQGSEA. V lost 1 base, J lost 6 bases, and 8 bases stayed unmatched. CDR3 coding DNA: TGCAGCGTTGAAGTAGCGGACAGGGGGCTTTTCGAGCAGTACTTC. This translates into CSVEVADRGLFEQYF.

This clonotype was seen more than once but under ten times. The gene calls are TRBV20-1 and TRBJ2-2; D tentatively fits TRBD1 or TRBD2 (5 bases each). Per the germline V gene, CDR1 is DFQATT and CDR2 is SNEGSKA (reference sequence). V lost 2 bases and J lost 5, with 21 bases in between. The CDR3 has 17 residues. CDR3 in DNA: TGCAGTGCTAGACGCATTCAGGGAGAGGCAAGAACCGGGGAGCTGTTTTTT. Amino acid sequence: CSARRIQGEARTGELFF.

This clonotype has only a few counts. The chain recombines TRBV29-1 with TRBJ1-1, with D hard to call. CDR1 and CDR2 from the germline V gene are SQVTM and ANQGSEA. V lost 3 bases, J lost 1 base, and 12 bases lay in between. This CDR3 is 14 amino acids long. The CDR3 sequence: CSVEAGYRNTEAFF. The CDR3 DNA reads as TGCAGCGTTGAGGCTGGCTACCGGAACACTGAAGCTTTCTTT.

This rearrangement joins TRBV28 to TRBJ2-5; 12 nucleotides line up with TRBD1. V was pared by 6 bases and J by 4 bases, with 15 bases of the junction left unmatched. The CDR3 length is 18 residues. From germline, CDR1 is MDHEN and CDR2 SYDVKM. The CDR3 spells CASSLRLLRDRGRETQYF. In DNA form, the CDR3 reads TGTGCCAGCAGCCTCCGCCTCCTTCGGGACAGGGGGCGAGAGACCCAGTACTTC.